This T cell receptor (beta chain) was obtained from a study of circulating tumor DNA in untreated peripheral T-cell lymphoma (dated by TCRdb to the early 2020s). The investigation overall reported the following: Tumor-specific clonotypes turned up in 75% to 80% of patients, identified from around 84% of baseline tissues and from around 67% of baseline serum samples.

Baseline tumor tissue collected before treatment was sequenced to identify tumor-specific TCR clonotypes. Next-generation sequencing of T-cell receptor sequences was used to monitor peripheral T-cell lymphoma patients receiving frontline treatment on a trial. A note on this clone: Its cognate antigen has yet to be identified. Base-call qualities are not available, and no considerably larger clone is one nucleotide away.

Library preparation was by the immunoSEQ multiplex PCR assay. Held by TCRdb, this immuneACCESS table contains in-frame sequences only and omits some clones. Under half of the omission traces to an unresolved V gene where checked; the cause of the rest is unknown. A total of thousands of clones appear in this sample, nearly 85% of them only once. The leading ten clones occupy under 2.5% of the sample. At the junction V is shortened by 6 bases and J by 0 bases, with 12 bases in between. Spanning cysteine to phenylalanine, the CDR3 consists of 15 amino acids. Only CDR3 DNA remains: 45 bases, in frame from the first base. CDR1 MNHGY and CDR2 SAAAGT are derived from the germline V gene.

Sequencing was carried out using tumor tissue. The receptor was isolated from a human donor with peripheral T-cell lymphoma. The chain joins TRBV6-8 to TRBJ1-5; the D gene is perhaps TRBD1, on 6 matching bases. The CDR3 in this case is CASSLQGNSNQPQHF. DNA sequence: TGTGCCAGCAGCCTCCAGGGGAATAGCAATCAGCCCCAGCATTTT.